This TCR beta chain was identified in a study of T-cell memory formation after mild COVID-19. Study-wide results and limits: Clones that shrank (day 15 to 85) were balanced CD4/CD8, whereas later expanders leaned CD4+.

Concerning this clonotype itself: Antigen unknown.

V was clipped by 7 bases and J by 0 bases, with 9 bases between them. The germline V gene encodes CDR1 DFQATT and CDR2 SNEGSKA (reference sequence). The CDR3 has 12 amino acids. TCRdb fed the 5' RACE reads into MiXCR, producing one record per CDR3 protein. The sample records 350,000 to 450,000 distinct CDR3 sequences, roughly a quarter being singletons. The TCR was taken from an adult woman who had mild COVID-19 (a few samples of this study predate the infection). Cell type and time point are not known. The sequencing sample was made of PBMCs or a T cell subset sorted from them (not recorded which). The V call is TRBV20-1, the J call TRBJ1-2; a possible D gene is TRBD1 (6 bases). The CDR3 region has the DNA TGCAGTGGCAGGACAGCTAACTATGGCTACACCTTC. Its translation is CSGRTANYGYTF.